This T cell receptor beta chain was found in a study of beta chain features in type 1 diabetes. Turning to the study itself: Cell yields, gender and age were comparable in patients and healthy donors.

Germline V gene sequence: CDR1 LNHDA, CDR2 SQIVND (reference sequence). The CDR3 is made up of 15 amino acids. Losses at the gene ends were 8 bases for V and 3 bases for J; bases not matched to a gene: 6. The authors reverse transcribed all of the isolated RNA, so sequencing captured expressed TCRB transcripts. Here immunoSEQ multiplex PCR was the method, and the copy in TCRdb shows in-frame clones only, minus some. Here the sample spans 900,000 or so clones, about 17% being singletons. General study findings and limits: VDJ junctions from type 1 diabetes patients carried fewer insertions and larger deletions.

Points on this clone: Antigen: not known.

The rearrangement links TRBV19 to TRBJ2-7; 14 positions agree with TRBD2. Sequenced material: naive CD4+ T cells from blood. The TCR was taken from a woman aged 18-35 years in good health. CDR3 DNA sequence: TGTGCCAGTGGACCCGGGACTAGCGGGAGCTACGAGCAGTACTTC. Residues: CASGPGTSGSYEQYF.